This T cell receptor (beta chain) originates from a study of early T cells in non-severe SARS-CoV-2 infection. Overall study context: Sequencing of bulk RNA from unsorted whole blood was done, without chain pairing.

CDR3 size: 13 residues. The V end lost 3 bases, the J end lost 0 bases, and 8 bases lay between the germline ends. Germline-derived CDR1 and CDR2 are DFQATT and SNEGSKA (reference sequence). This clonotype has at least ten counts. Its antigen is not known. TCRdb reanalysed the 5' RACE reads using MiXCR and keeps one entry per CDR3 protein. The data hold about 33,000 distinct CDR3 sequences, with under 6% observed a single time. Regarding the study as a whole: Matches to VDJdb favored anti-spike CD8 responses and missed private and CD4 specificities.

This receptor was identified in an adult who was a healthcare worker with PCR-confirmed SARS-CoV-2 infection or an uninfected control (not recorded which). The sample was whole blood. The V call is TRBV20-1, the J call TRBJ1-2; no firm D call. CDR3 sequence: CSASVSTNYGYTF. CDR3 DNA sequence: TGCAGTGCTAGCGTCAGTACTAACTATGGCTACACCTTC.